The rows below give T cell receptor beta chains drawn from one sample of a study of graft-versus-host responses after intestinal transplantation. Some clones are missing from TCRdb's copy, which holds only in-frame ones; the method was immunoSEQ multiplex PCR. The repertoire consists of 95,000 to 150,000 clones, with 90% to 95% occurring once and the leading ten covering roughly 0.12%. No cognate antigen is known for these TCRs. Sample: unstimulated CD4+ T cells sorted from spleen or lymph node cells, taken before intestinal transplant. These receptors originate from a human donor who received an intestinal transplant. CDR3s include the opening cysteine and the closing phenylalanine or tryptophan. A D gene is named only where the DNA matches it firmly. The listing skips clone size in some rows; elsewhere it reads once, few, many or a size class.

CASGTRYEQYF TGTGCCAGTGGGACCCGGTACGAGCAGTACTTC TRBJ2-7 TRBV2 . .
CASSGRLVGGYTF TGTGCCAGCAGCGGACGGCTAGTGGGGGGCTACACCTTC TRBJ1-2 TRBV2 . .
CASSAGELVGPETQYF TGTGCCAGCAGTGCCGGGGAGTTGGTGGGGCCTGAGACCCAGTACTTC TRBJ2-5 TRBV7-9 . .
CASSPGSRTSGGRVGEQYF TGTGCCAGCAGCCCCGGGAGTCGGACTAGCGGAGGCCGGGTTGGGGAGCAGTACTTC TRBJ2-7 TRBV27 TRBD2 once
CASSAGSAPNTQYF TGTGCCAGCAGCGCGGGTTCGGCCCCCAATACGCAGTATTTT TRBJ2-3 TRBV9 . .
CASSLVRGLTEAFF TGCGCCAGCAGCTTGGTAAGGGGGCTCACTGAAGCTTTCTTT TRBJ1-1 TRBV5-1 TRBD1 .
CASSLQQLPNTEAFF TGCGCCAGCAGCCTCCAACAGCTACCAAACACTGAAGCTTTCTTT TRBJ1-1 TRBV5-1 . .
CASSRDSRETQYF TGTGCCAGCAGCAGGGACAGTCGCGAGACCCAGTACTTC TRBJ2-5 TRBV2 TRBD1 .
CASSRFGGTQYF TGTGCCAGCAGCCGTTTCGGGGGAACGCAGTACTTC TRBJ2-7 TRBV6-1 . .
CASSEAGYSNQPQHF TGTGCCAGCAGTGAAGCTGGCTATAGCAATCAGCCCCAGCATTTT TRBJ1-5 TRBV6-1 . few
CASSLSKSGTGWDTQYF TGTGCCAGCAGCTTGTCCAAATCCGGGACAGGGTGGGATACGCAGTATTTT TRBJ2-3 TRBV13 TRBD1 .
CASSFFRDTDMNTEAFF TGTGCCAGCAGTTTCTTTCGGGACACAGATATGAACACTGAAGCTTTCTTT TRBJ1-1 TRBV28 . .
CASSFTGNSNQPQHF TGCGCCAGCAGCTTTACAGGGAATAGCAATCAGCCCCAGCATTTT TRBJ1-5 TRBV5-1 . .
CASTYSNQPQHF TGTGCCAGCACCTATAGCAATCAGCCCCAGCATTTT TRBJ1-5 TRBV28 . .
CATSARQDSNQPQHF TGTGCCACCAGCGCTAGACAGGATAGCAATCAGCCCCAGCATTTT TRBJ1-5 TRBV15 . .
CASSFRQGDGYTF TGTGCCAGCAGCTTCCGACAGGGGGATGGCTACACCTTC TRBJ1-2 TRBV5-4 TRBD1 .
CASSLAPGSGNTIYF TGTGCCAGCAGCTTAGCGCCTGGCTCTGGAAACACCATATATTTT TRBJ1-3 TRBV11-2 . .
CASTYYTGELFF TGTGCCAGCACCTACTACACCGGGGAGCTGTTTTTT TRBJ2-2 TRBV2 . .
CAWSHPRGLNYGYTF TGTGCCTGGAGTCACCCCAGGGGGCTTAACTATGGCTACACCTTC TRBJ1-2 TRBV30 TRBD1 .
CASSMRGTSYEQYF TGTGCCAGTAGTATGAGGGGGACCTCCTACGAGCAGTACTTC TRBJ2-7 TRBV19 . .
CATSRASGSRRNEQFF TGTGCCACCAGCAGGGCAAGTGGGTCACGTCGCAATGAGCAGTTCTTC TRBJ2-1 TRBV15 . .
CSSLDSKSYGYTF TGCAGCTCCCTCGACAGTAAATCCTATGGCTACACCTTC TRBJ1-2 TRBV29-1 . .
CASTRRAGQGYTF TGTGCCAGTACCCGGAGGGCAGGGCAGGGCTACACCTTC TRBJ1-2 TRBV19 . .
CASSEYRPVSTDTQYF TGTGCCAGCAGTGAATACAGGCCCGTTAGCACAGATACGCAGTATTTT TRBJ2-3 TRBV6-1 . .
CASTATWAGGIYNEQFF TGTGCCAGCACTGCCACCTGGGCGGGAGGGATCTACAATGAGCAGTTCTTC TRBJ2-1 TRBV28 TRBD2 .